The 31 T cell receptor beta chains below come from one sample, sequenced in a study of OX40 agonist ivuxolimab in advanced cancers. Using immunoSEQ multiplex PCR, the repertoire was profiled, and TCRdb retains in-frame clones only, with some absent. The sample lists around 40,000 clones, approximately 80% occurring once. This sample comprised CD4+ or CD8+ T cells sorted from blood, obtained in a trial of the OX40 agonist ivuxolimab. The receptors were gathered from an adult with an advanced solid tumor such as melanoma, head and neck, liver or kidney cancer.

For this clone: This specimen includes other DNA sequences encoding the same CDR3. The genes are TRBV11-3 and TRBJ1-2; D gene unclear. This CDR3 is 14 amino acids long. Trimming removed 0 bases from V and 3 bases from J, with 8 bases in between. CDR1 and CDR2 (germline): SGHNT, YENEEA. The CDR3 coding sequence is TGTGCCAGCAGCTTAGATCCGGGCGACTATGGCTACACCTTC. Its translation is CASSLDPGDYGYTF.

The CDR3 loop reads CASSLTSNEQYF. For the CDR3, the DNA is TGCGCCAGCAGCCTGACGAGCAACGAGCAGTACTTC. The chain employs TRBV10-2 and TRBJ2-7; D is unresolved. V dropped 6 bases and J dropped 5 bases, with 11 bases sitting between them. This CDR3 contains 12 residues. The germline CDR1 and CDR2 sequences are WSHSY and SAAADI.

Details on this clone: One junction end does not reproduce the germline sequence, and a read error may be involved. The chain uses TRBV9 and TRBJ2-1, with D maybe TRBD1 (5 bases). The CDR3 sequence is 14 residues long. In germline, CDR1 is SGDLS, CDR2 YYNGEE. The CDR3 loop reads CAGSRQSRYNEQFF. CDR3 nucleotides: TGTGCCGGCAGCAGACAGTCAAGGTACAATGAGCAGTTCTTC.

The CDR3 sequence is CASSYSFRGEKLFF. CDR3 in DNA: TGTGCCAGCAGTTACTCATTTAGAGGAGAAAAACTGTTTTTT. V gene TRBV6-5 combines with J gene TRBJ1-4; D is unresolved. Germline CDR1 MNHEY, CDR2 SVGAGI. This CDR3 contains 14 residues. V was clipped by 0 bases and J by 8 bases, with 10 bases between them.

The chain recombines TRBV29-1 with TRBJ1-1, with TRBD1 matching over 8 bases. CDR1 is SQVTM, CDR2 ANQGSEA, per germline. The CDR3 length is 14 residues. J lost 5 bases, V lost 5 bases, and 10 bases had no gene match. The CDR3 sequence: CSVIRGRGWTEAFF. CDR3 DNA sequence: TGCAGCGTTATCAGGGGGCGCGGTTGGACTGAAGCTTTCTTT.

This clone has just one count. The V and J genes are TRBV9 and TRBJ1-3; D is undetermined. The V end lost 3 bases, the J end lost 2 bases, and 9 bases lay between the germline ends. Germline lookup yields CDR1 SGDLS and CDR2 YYNGEE. The CDR3 sequence is 14 residues long. The CDR3 region is CASSESGAGNTIYF. CDR3 DNA: TGTGCCAGCAGCGAAAGCGGAGCTGGAAACACCATATATTTT.

The gene calls are TRBV7-9 and TRBJ2-7, with TRBD2 identical over 10 bases. Germline lookup yields CDR1 SEHNR and CDR2 FQNEAQ (reference sequence). CDR3 length: 15 residues. Trimming at V came to 4 bases and at J to 3 bases, leaving 6 bases not matched to a gene. The CDR3 nucleotides are TGTGCCAGCAGCTGGAGCGGGAGGGTCGGCTACGAGCAGTACTTC. Residues: CASSWSGRVGYEQYF.

The chain links TRBV18 to TRBJ2-5; D gene uncertain. The germline gives CDR1 KGHSH, CDR2 LQKENI. Trimming removed 6 bases at V and 5 bases at J, with 13 bases between. The CDR3 contains 13 residues. CDR3 bases: TGTGCCAGCTCGCTAGGAACCGAGGAGACCCAGTACTTC. Encoded protein: CASSLGTEETQYF.

This rearrangement joins TRBV5-6 to TRBJ1-4, with no clear D. Deletions cut 4 bases from V and 8 bases from J, with 15 bases between. Germline-derived CDR1 and CDR2 are SGHDT and YYEEEE. The CDR3 runs 14 residues. The CDR3 region has the DNA TGTGCCAGCAGCCTGGGATGGATTGACGAAAAACTGTTTTTT. It yields the protein CASSLGWIDEKLFF.

V gene TRBV18 combines with J gene TRBJ2-7; TRBD2 matches 12 bases. The CDR3 is made up of 15 amino acids. Germline values: CDR1 KGHSH, CDR2 LQKENI. V lost 0 bases and J lost 7; bases outside the gene matches: 4. The CDR3 sequence is CASSPPGLAGGEQYF. Written as DNA, the CDR3 is TGTGCCAGCTCACCACCGGGACTAGCGGGTGGGGAGCAGTACTTC.

The V and J genes are TRBV7-9 and TRBJ1-5, with a tentative D call TRBD1 (6 bases). The CDR3 has 16 residues. Germline V CDR1 and CDR2: SEHNR, FQNEAQ (reference sequence). Trimming shortened V by 1 base and J by 3 bases, and 13 bases separated the two germline ends. The CDR3 nucleotides read TGTGCCAGCAGCTTAGACGAGGACAGACCCAATCAGCCCCAGCATTTT. Protein product: CASSLDEDRPNQPQHF.

The chain combines TRBV10-3 with TRBJ2-3; 7 bases match TRBD1. Germline V CDR1 and CDR2: ENHRY, SYGVKD. V lost 6 bases and J lost 5; bases outside the gene matches: 5. There are 13 residues in the CDR3. Here the CDR3 DNA reads TGTGCCATCAGCGGACAGGTCATAGATACGCAGTATTTT. This translates into CAISGQVIDTQYF.

The CDR3 nucleotides are TGTGCCAGCAGCTCGCTACAGGGGGCTAGGTCCTACGAGCAGTACTTC. Its protein is CASSSLQGARSYEQYF. The chain employs TRBV5-4 and TRBJ2-7, with 9 bases aligning to TRBD1. The CDR3 is 16 residues long. Trimming cost V 3 bases and J 1 base; bases outside gene matches: 8. The germline gives CDR1 SGHNT, CDR2 YYREEE (reference sequence).

This clone was seen only a few times. The chain combines TRBV7-6 with TRBJ2-5, with 7 bases identical to TRBD1. The CDR3 totals 14 residues. Losses at the gene ends were 2 bases for V and 8 bases for J; bases not matched to a gene: 8. Germline values: CDR1 SGHVS, CDR2 FNYEAQ. The CDR3 region is CASSLLQSGGTQYF. The CDR3, as DNA: TGTGCCAGCAGCTTACTCCAATCAGGGGGTACCCAGTACTTC.

The chain is built from TRBV5-4 and TRBJ2-5; perhaps TRBD1 as D (5 bases). CDR3 length equals 15 residues. The germline gives CDR1 SGHNT, CDR2 YYREEE (reference sequence). V was trimmed by 4 bases and J by 1 base, leaving 14 bases between them. As DNA, the CDR3 is TGTGCCAGCAGCAACAGGCACGGATCCCAAGAGACCCAGTACTTC. Amino acid sequence: CASSNRHGSQETQYF. Full variable domain (outside the CDR3, taken from reference TRBV5-4 and TRBJ2-5): ETGVTQSPTHLIKTRGQQVTLRCSSQSGHNTVSWYQQALGQGPQFIFQYYREEENGRGNFPPRFSGLQFPNYSSELNVNALELDDSALYLCASSNRHGSQETQYFGPGTRLLVL.

The rearrangement links TRBV11-3 to TRBJ2-5, with 13 bases fitting TRBD2. This CDR3 has 15 amino acids. CDR1 and CDR2 (germline): SGHNT, YENEEA. CDR3 protein: CATVKGTSGEETQYF. The CDR3 DNA is TGTGCAACCGTGAAGGGGACTAGCGGGGAAGAGACCCAGTACTTC.

The chain joins TRBV9 to TRBJ2-2; 8 nucleotides line up with TRBD1. This CDR3 comprises 16 residues. Germline CDR1 and CDR2: SGDLS and YYNGEE. V was pared by 6 bases and J by 0 bases, with 7 bases of the junction left unmatched. This chain's CDR3 is CASTNQGAANTGELFF. CDR3 coding DNA: TGTGCCAGCACCAACCAGGGGGCCGCGAACACCGGGGAGCTGTTTTTT.

The V and J genes are TRBV2 and TRBJ2-3; D remains unclear. This CDR3 spans 12 amino acids. V shed 6 bases and J shed 2 bases, with 6 bases lying between them. In germline, CDR1 is SNHLY, CDR2 FYNNEI. This CDR3 reads CASRVNTDTQYF. CDR3 in DNA: TGTGCCAGCAGGGTGAACACAGATACGCAGTATTTT.

The chain employs TRBV4-1 and TRBJ1-2; D uncertain. The V gene lost 2 bases and the J gene lost 8 bases, with 24 bases spanning the gap. The CDR3 totals 17 residues. Germline V gene data show CDR1 as MGHRA and CDR2 as YSYEKL. The CDR3, as DNA: TGCGCCAGCAGCCAAATAGAGGCCGGCCAGGCCCGAAAGGGCTACACCTTC. Residues: CASSQIEAGQARKGYTF.

V is TRBV6-4 and J is TRBJ2-2; 10 bases align to TRBD2. Trimming removed 7 bases from V and 5 bases from J; junction bases left unmatched: 4. Per the germline V gene, CDR1 is MRHNA and CDR2 is SNTAGT. The CDR3 has 14 amino acids. The CDR3, as DNA: TGTGCCAGCAAGCTAGCGGGAGAAACCGGGGAGCTGTTTTTT. It encodes CASKLAGETGELFF.

The V and J genes are TRBV4-1 and TRBJ2-1; TRBD2 matches at 10 bases. CDR1 and CDR2 from the germline V gene are MGHRA and YSYEKL. The CDR3 covers 15 residues. V gave up 4 bases and J gave up 5 bases; unmatched junction bases: 5. CDR3 residues: CASSPSGRADNEQFF. The CDR3 nucleotides are TGCGCCAGCAGCCCCAGCGGGAGGGCGGACAATGAGCAGTTCTTC.

This chain joins TRBV11-3 and TRBJ1-1, with D maybe TRBD1 (5 bases). V lost 3 bases and J lost 3, with 14 bases in between. Germline-derived CDR1 and CDR2 are SGHNT and YENEEA. The CDR3 sequence is 15 residues long. The CDR3 loop reads CASSFLSGTDTEAFF. The CDR3 coding sequence is TGTGCCAGCAGCTTCTTGTCAGGGACGGACACTGAAGCTTTCTTT.

The CDR3 DNA sequence: TGTGCCAGCAGTGAATCAGTCTCCTACGAGTTTGGGCAGTACTTC. Its translation: CASSESVSYEFGQYF. The rearrangement joins TRBV2 to TRBJ2-7; D is undetermined. Per germline, CDR1 SNHLY and CDR2 FYNNEI. CDR3 length equals 15 residues. Deletions cut 2 bases from V and 9 bases from J, with 20 bases between. The full variable domain, its missing parts supplied by reference TRBV2 and TRBJ2-7, is EPEVTQTPSHQVTQMGQEVILRCVPISNHLYFYWYRQILGQKVEFLVSFYNNEISEKSEIFDDQFSVERPDGSNFTLKIRSTKLEDSAMYFCASSESVSYEFGQYFGPGTRLTVT.

V and J are TRBV11-3 and TRBJ2-1; 12 bases agree with TRBD2. V shed 6 bases, J shed 2 bases, and the junction held 5 bases outside the gene matches. Germline assignment: CDR1 SGHNT and CDR2 YENEEA. The CDR3 extends over 16 amino acids. The CDR3 is CASRLLAGGTYNEQFF. The CDR3 DNA reads TGTGCCAGCAGGTTACTAGCGGGAGGTACCTACAATGAGCAGTTCTTC.

This chain links TRBV29-1 with TRBJ1-1; a possible D gene is TRBD1 (5 bases). The CDR3 has 14 amino acids. The V gene lost 7 bases and the J gene lost 1 base, with 16 bases spanning the gap. The germline gives CDR1 SQVTM, CDR2 ANQGSEA. The chain's CDR3 is CSAQAWGGNTEAFF. The CDR3 DNA is TGCAGCGCCCAGGCATGGGGCGGGAACACTGAAGCTTTCTTT.

The J gene is TRBJ2-5, the V gene TRBV9; TRBD1 agrees at 9 bases. The CDR3 has 16 residues. Germline V CDR1 and CDR2: SGDLS, YYNGEE. With 4 bases clipped from V and 5 bases from J, the junction kept 12 bases outside the gene matches. The CDR3 nucleotides are TGTGCCAGCAGCCTAACACCGGGACAGGGAAGGGAGACCCAGTACTTC. Encoded protein: CASSLTPGQGRETQYF. The full variable domain, completed using reference TRBV9 and TRBJ2-5, is DSGVTQTPKHLITATGQRVTLRCSPRSGDLSVYWYQQSLDQGLQFLIQYYNGEERAKGNILERFSAQQFPDLHSELNLSSLELGDSALYFCASSLTPGQGRETQYFGPGTRLLVL.

This rearrangement joins TRBV28 to TRBJ2-1, with D perhaps matching TRBD2 (5 bases). The CDR3 runs 13 residues. Germline CDR1 MDHEN, CDR2 SYDVKM. V dropped 6 bases and J dropped 8 bases, with 14 bases sitting between them. The CDR3 sequence is CASSAGVNYEQFF. For the CDR3, the DNA is TGTGCCAGCAGCGCCGGGGTAAACTATGAGCAGTTCTTC.

The genes are TRBV30 and TRBJ2-1, with D possibly matching TRBD1 (5 bases). The CDR3 has 14 residues. Germline V gives CDR1 GTSNPN, CDR2 SVGIG (reference sequence). Trimming removed 5 bases from V and 2 bases from J, with 13 bases in between. CDR3 DNA sequence: TGTGCCTGGGCTCAGGGTCCCCCCTACAATGAGCAGTTCTTC. As protein: CAWAQGPPYNEQFF.

The genes are TRBV28 and TRBJ1-2, with TRBD1 as a possible D gene (5 bases). CDR1 MDHEN and CDR2 SYDVKM come from the germline V gene. The CDR3 runs 14 residues. Deletions cut 6 bases from V and 6 bases from J, with 17 bases between. CDR3 DNA: TGTGCCAGCAGCACCCGGGGGGTGGCTCATGGCTACACCTTC. This sequence encodes CASSTRGVAHGYTF.

The CDR3 DNA sequence: TGTGCCAGCAGCCAAGGAGGTGCCGAGCAGTACTTC. It encodes CASSQGGAEQYF. The V gene is TRBV4-2, the J gene TRBJ2-7, with unresolved D. Deletions cut 1 base from V and 6 bases from J, with 7 bases between. The CDR3 totals 12 residues. CDR1 LGHNA and CDR2 YNFKEQ come from the germline V gene.

This clone was observed once. The genes are TRBV10-3 and TRBJ2-7, with 14 nucleotides matching TRBD2. The CDR3 is 16 residues long. Germline V gene sequence: CDR1 ENHRY, CDR2 SYGVKD. The V gene end was trimmed by 6 bases and the J gene end by 6 bases; junction bases not matched to a gene: 10. The CDR3 DNA reads as TGTGCCATCAGCCCGGGACTAGCGGGAGCAAGGACCGAGCAGTACTTC. It translates to CAISPGLAGARTEQYF.